This paragraph reports one TCR beta chain. This CDR3 is 15 amino acids long. V gave up 10 bases and J gave up 2 bases, with 18 bases separating them. Germline assignment: CDR1 MNHEY and CDR2 SVGEGT. No cell sorting was done before RNA was extracted from the tissue. This entry is derived from a study of tumor and adjacent non-tumor tissue in lung cancer. Three rounds of nested PCR, following a modified ARM-PCR protocol, produced the TCRbeta library. MiXCR, run by TCRdb on the multiplex PCR reads, gives a single entry per CDR3 protein. The data contain roughly 81,000 distinct CDR3 sequences, around 59% of them seen just once; the ten biggest clones take up 15%.

Sequenced: lung tumor tissue. The chain recombines TRBV6-2 or TRBV6-3 with TRBJ1-5; possible D gene TRBD1, 5 bases. The receptor was isolated from a man in his sixties or seventies with non-small cell lung cancer. For the CDR3, the DNA is TGTGCCAACAGCCTACAGGTATTCGGCAATCAGCCCCAGCATTTT. Protein sequence: CANSLQVFGNQPQHF.